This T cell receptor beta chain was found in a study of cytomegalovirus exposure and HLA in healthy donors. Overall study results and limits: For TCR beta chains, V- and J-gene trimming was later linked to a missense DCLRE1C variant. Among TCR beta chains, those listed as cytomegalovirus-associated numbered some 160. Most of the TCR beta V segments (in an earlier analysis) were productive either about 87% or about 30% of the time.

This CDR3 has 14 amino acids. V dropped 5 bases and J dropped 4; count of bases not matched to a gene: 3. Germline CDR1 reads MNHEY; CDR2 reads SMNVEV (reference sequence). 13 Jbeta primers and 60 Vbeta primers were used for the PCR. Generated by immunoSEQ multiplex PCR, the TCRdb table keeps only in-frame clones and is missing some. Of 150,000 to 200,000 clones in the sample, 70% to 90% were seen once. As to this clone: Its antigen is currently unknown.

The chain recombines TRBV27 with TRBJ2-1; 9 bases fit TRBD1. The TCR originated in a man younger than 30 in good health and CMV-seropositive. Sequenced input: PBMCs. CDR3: CASSRGQGYNEQFF. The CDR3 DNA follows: TGTGCCAGCAGTCGGGGACAGGGATACAATGAGCAGTTCTTC.